The sequence of this TCR beta chain was determined in a study of molecular identifiers for immune sequencing clone quantification. Overall study context: In replicates, RNA from approximately 20,000 or 100,000 naive CD8 cells was divided five ways and four parts were sequenced. Study observations and caveats: Clones above 20 RNA copies contained over 98% of effector molecules but under 1% of naive ones. Highly expanded clone sizes could be underestimated by identical TCR molecules that share a barcode.

From the PCR reads, TCRdb called clonotypes with MiXCR, one entry per CDR3 protein. The repertoire holds about half a million distinct CDR3 sequences, with about a fifth as singletons. This CDR3 has 15 amino acids. V shed 4 bases, J shed 8 bases, and the junction held 9 bases outside the gene matches. CDR1 is SGHRS and CDR2 is YFSETQ in the germline V gene. Naive CD8 T cells were sorted as CD8+CD4-CCR7+CD45RA+. For this clonotype: Its matching antigen is unknown.

The chain joins TRBV5-1 to TRBJ2-1; 10 bases map to TRBD2. The source is a human donor in good health. Some libraries in this study had Jurkat cell RNA spiked in. Source material: naive CD8+ T cells from blood, with Jurkat cell RNA spiked in. The subset was: FACS-sorted CD8+CD4-CCR7+CD45RA+ naive T cells. CDR3 region: CASSPPSGGAYEQFF. CDR3 nucleotides: TGCGCCAGCAGCCCCCCGAGCGGGGGGGCCTATGAGCAGTTCTTC.